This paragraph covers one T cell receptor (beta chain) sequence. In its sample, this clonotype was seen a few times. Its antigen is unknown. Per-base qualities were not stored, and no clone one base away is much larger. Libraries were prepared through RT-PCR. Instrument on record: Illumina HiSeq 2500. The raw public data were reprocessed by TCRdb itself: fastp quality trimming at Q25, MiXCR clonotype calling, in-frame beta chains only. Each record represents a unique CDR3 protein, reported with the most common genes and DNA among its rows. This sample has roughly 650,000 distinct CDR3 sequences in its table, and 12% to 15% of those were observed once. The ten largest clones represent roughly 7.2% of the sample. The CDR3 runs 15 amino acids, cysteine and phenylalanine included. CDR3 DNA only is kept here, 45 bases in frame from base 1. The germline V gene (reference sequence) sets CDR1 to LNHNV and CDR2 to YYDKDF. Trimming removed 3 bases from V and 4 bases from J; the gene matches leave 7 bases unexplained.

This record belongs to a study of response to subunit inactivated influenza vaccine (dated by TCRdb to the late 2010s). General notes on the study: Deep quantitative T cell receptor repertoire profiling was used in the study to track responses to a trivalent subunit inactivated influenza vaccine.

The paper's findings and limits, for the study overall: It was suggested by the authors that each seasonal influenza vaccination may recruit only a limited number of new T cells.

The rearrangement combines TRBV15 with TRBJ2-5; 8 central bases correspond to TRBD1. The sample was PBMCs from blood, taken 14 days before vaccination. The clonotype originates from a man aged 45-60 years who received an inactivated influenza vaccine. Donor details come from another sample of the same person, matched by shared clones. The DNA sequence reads TGTGCCACCAGCAGGTTTCAGGGGGCCCGAGAGACCCAGTACTTC. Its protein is CATSRFQGARETQYF.